Each of the 2 T cell receptor beta chains below was sequenced from the same sample in a study of T cells in Graves' hyperthyroidism and ophthalmopathy (dated by TCRdb to the late 2010s). Library generation was performed with multiplex PCR. This sample was sequenced with an Illumina HiSeq 2000. The TCR beta CDR3 regions were amplified from RNA transcripts. For the first round of RT-PCR on the TCR CDR3, the HTBI primer set was used together with the Qiagen OneStep RT-PCR kit. Clones were called with MiXCR by TCRdb after fastp trimmed the public reads at Q25, and only in-frame beta chains were retained. Here each entry gathers all rows of one CDR3 protein and keeps the most common genes and DNA. The sample table contains hundreds of thousands of distinct CDR3 sequences; only one count was recorded for around 39% of them. The top ten clones comprise approximately 10% of the sample. The specimen sequenced was blood. The origin of the receptors is a man between 18 and 35 years old with Graves' hyperthyroidism.

The chain links TRBV5-1 to TRBJ1-2; maybe TRBD1 (5 bases). CDR1 is SGHRS and CDR2 is YFSETQ in the germline V gene. The V end was cut by 3 bases, the J end by 2 bases, with 11 bases between. The CDR3 spans 14 residues. CDR3 nucleotides: TGCGCCAGCAGCTGGGACGGGGGAAACTATGGCTACACCTTC. Protein product: CASSWDGGNYGYTF.

This clonotype occurred many times. J is TRBJ1-2 and V is TRBV19; D gene unclear. The CDR3 has 14 amino acids. Looked up from germline, CDR1 is LNHDA and CDR2 is SQIVND (reference sequence). V was cut by 3 bases and J by 7 bases, with 15 bases left in between. Here the CDR3 reads CASSISQVLGGYTF. DNA for the CDR3: TGTGCCAGTAGTATCTCCCAGGTATTGGGTGGCTACACCTTC.